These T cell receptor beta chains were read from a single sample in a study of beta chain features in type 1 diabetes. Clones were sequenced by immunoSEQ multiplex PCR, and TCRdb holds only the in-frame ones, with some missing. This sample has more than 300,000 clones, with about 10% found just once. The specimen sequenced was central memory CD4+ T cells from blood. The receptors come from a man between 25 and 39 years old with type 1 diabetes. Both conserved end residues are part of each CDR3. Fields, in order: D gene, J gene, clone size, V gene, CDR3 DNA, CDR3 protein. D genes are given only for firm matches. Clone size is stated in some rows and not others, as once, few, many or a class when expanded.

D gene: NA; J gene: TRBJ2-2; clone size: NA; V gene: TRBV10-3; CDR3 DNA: TGTGCCATCAGTGGGGGACCAACCGGGGAGCTGTTTTTT; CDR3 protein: CAISGGPTGELFF
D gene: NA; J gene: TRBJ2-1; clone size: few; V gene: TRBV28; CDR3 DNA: TGTGCCAGCAGTAGGAGCAGTGGGGTCTACAATGAGCAGTTCTTC; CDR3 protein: CASSRSSGVYNEQFF
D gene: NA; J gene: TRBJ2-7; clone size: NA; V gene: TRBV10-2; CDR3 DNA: TGCGCCAGCAGGAAGAGGGTTGAATCCTACGAGCAGTACTTC; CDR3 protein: CASRKRVESYEQYF
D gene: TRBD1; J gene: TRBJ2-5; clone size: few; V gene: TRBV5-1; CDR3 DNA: TGCGCCAGCAGTCCGGGACAGGCCCAAGAGACCCAGTACTTC; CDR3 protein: CASSPGQAQETQYF
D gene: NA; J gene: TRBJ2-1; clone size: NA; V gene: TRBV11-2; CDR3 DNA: TGTGCCAGCAGCTTAGATTTTGTGGGCAATGAGCAGTTCTTC; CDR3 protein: CASSLDFVGNEQFF
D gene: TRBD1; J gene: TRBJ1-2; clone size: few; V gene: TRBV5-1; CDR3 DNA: TGCGCCAGCAGCGTCTATCTGGGACAGGGGGACGGCTACACCTTC; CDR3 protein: CASSVYLGQGDGYTF
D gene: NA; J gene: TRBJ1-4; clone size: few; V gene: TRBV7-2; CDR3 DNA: TGTGCCAGCAGCTTAATCCAAGGGGGTGAAAAACTGTTTTTT; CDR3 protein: CASSLIQGGEKLFF
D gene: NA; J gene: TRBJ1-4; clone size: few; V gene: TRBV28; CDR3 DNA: TGTGCCAGCAGTTCCGCGGTTGGACTGCAGGAGGCGGAAAAACTGTTTTTT; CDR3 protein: CASSSAVGLQEAEKLFF
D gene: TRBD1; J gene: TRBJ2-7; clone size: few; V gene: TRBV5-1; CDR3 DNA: TGCGCCAGCAGCTTGATTCCGGGACAGGCCTACGAGCAGTACTTC; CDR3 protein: CASSLIPGQAYEQYF
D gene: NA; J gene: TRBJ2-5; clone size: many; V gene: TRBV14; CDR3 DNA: TGTGCCAGCAGCCAAGATTTAAGGAGGCAAGAGACCCAGTACTTC; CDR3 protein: CASSQDLRRQETQYF
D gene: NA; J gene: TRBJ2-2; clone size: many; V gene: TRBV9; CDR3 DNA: TGTGCCAGCAGCGTAATCTCGAACACCGGGGAGCTGTTTTTT; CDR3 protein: CASSVISNTGELFF
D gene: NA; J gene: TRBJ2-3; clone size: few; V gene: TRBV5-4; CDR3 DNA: TGTGCCAGCAGCATCAATGGGGCAGATACGCAGTATTTT; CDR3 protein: CASSINGADTQYF
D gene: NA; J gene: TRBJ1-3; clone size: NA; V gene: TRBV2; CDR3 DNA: TGTGCCAGCAGTGGTTTAGCCGGGGCTGGAAACACCATATATTTT; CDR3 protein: CASSGLAGAGNTIYF
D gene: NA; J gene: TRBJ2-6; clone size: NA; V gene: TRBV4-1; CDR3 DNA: TGCGCCAGCAGGGGGGTCGCTGGGGCCAACGTCCTGACTTTC; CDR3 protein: CASRGVAGANVLTF
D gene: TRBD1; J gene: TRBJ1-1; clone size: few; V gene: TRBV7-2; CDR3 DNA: TGTGCCAGCAGCTTGACAGGGGTTACTGAAGCTTTCTTT; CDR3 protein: CASSLTGVTEAFF
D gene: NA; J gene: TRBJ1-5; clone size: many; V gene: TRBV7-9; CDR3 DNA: TGTGCCAGCAGCCTGGGGGAAACGCATCAGCCCCAGCATTTT; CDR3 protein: CASSLGETHQPQHF
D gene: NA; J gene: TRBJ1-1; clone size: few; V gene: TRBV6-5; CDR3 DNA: TGTGCCAGCAGAACGACCAGGGGTGATACTGAAGCTTTCTTT; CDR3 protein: CASRTTRGDTEAFF
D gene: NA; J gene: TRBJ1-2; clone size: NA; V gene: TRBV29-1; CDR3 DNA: TGCAGCGTGGGGGGCTTGACTGGCTACACCTTC; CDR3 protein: CSVGGLTGYTF
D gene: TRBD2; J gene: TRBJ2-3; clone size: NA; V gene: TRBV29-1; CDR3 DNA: TGCAGCGGACAGGGGACTAGCGGGAGTCTGGTAGATACGCAGTATTTT; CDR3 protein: CSGQGTSGSLVDTQYF
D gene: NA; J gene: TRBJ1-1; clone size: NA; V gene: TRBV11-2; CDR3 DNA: TGTGCCAGCAGCTTATATGCGGTGGACACTGAAGCTTTCTTT; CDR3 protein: CASSLYAVDTEAFF
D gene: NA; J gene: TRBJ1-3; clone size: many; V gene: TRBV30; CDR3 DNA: TGTGCCTGGAATAAAAACAGGGCGAAGTTCTCTGGAAACACCATATATTTT; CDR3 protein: CAWNKNRAKFSGNTIYF
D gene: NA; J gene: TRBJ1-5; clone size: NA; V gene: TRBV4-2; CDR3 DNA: TGTGCCAGCAGCCAAGATCGGGGCGGGGGGAGCAATCAGCCCCAGCATTTT; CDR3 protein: CASSQDRGGGSNQPQHF
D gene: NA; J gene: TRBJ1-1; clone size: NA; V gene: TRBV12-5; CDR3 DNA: TGTGCTAGTGGTTTGGAGGAAGGCACTGAAGCTTTCTTT; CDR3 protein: CASGLEEGTEAFF
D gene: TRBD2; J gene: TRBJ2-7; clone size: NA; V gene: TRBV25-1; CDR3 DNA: TGTGCCAGCAGTGTCTTTAGCGGGAGGGCGTCCGAGCAGTACTTC; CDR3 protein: CASSVFSGRASEQYF
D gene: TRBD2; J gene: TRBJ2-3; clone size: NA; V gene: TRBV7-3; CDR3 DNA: TGTGCCAGCAGCTTAATGCCCGGGACTAGCAACACAGATACGCAGTATTTT; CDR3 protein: CASSLMPGTSNTDTQYF
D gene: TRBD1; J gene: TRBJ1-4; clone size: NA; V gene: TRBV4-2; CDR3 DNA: TGTGCCAGCAGCCAACCGACAGGGTCCGGTGAAAAACTGTTTTTT; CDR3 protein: CASSQPTGSGEKLFF
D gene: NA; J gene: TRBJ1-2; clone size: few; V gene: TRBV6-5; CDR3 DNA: TGTGCCAGCACCATGAGGGACCGGGGTGGCTACACCTTC; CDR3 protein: CASTMRDRGGYTF
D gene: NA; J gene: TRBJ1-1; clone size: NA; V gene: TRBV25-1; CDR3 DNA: TGTGCCAGCAGTGGGAGGACAAGTATGAACACTGAAGCTTTCTTT; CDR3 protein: CASSGRTSMNTEAFF
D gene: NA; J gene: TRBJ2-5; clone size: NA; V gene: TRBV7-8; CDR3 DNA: TGTGCCAGCAACACAGGGTCTCAAGAGACCCAGTACTTC; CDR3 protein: CASNTGSQETQYF
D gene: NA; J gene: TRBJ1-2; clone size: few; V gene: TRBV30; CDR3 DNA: TGTGCCTGGAGCCCGGGAGGGCTCTATGGCTACACCTTC; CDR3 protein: CAWSPGGLYGYTF
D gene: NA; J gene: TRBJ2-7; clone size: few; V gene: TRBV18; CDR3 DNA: TGTGCCAGCTCACCAGTGCCAAACTACGAGCAGTACTTC; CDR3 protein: CASSPVPNYEQYF
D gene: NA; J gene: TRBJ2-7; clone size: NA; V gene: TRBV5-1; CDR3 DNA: TGCGCCAGCAGTCTGGAGTCCTCTCGCTACGAGCAGTACTTC; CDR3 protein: CASSLESSRYEQYF
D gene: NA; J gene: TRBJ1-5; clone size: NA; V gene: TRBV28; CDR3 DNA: TGTGCCAGCAGTTTAGGGGGGGATAGCAATCAGCCCCAGCATTTT; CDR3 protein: CASSLGGDSNQPQHF
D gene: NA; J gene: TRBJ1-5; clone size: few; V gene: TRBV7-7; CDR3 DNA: TGTGCCAGCAGCTGGGGTTATCAGCCCCAGCATTTT; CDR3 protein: CASSWGYQPQHF
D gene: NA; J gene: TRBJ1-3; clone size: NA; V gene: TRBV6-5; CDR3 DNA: TGTGCCAGCAGTTTTCGAGGGGACTCTGGAAACACCATATATTTT; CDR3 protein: CASSFRGDSGNTIYF
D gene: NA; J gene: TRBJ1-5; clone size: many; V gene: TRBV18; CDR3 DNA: TGTGCCAGCTCACCCGCCAGGACACCCAATCAGCCCCAGCATTTT; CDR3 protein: CASSPARTPNQPQHF
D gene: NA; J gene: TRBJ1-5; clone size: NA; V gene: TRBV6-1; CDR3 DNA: TGTGCCAGCAGTGAAACAGAGAATCAGCCCCAGCATTTT; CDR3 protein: CASSETENQPQHF
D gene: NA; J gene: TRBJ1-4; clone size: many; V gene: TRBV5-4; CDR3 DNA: TGTGCCAGCAGCTTGCAGGGAGGAGAAAAACTGTTTTTT; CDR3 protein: CASSLQGGEKLFF
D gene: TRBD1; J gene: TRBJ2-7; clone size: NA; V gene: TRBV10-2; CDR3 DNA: TGCGCCAGCAGTGGGCCGGGACAGGGAGGGGGCTACGAGCAGTACTTC; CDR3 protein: CASSGPGQGGGYEQYF
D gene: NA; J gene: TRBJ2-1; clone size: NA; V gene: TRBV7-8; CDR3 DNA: TGTGCCAGCAGCTTAGAACAGGCCTACAATGAGCAGTTCTTC; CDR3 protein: CASSLEQAYNEQFF
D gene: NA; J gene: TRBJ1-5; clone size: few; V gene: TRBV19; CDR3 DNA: TGTGCCAGTAGTAGAGGGGTAGTAAGCAATCAGCCCCAGCATTTT; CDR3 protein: CASSRGVVSNQPQHF
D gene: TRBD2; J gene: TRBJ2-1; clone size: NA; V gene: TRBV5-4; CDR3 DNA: TGTGCCAGCAGCTTGGGGGGGAGGGGTCCTTCCGGAGAGCAGTTCTTC; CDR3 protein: CASSLGGRGPSGEQFF
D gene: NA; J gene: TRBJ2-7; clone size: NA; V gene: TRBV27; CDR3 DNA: TGTGCCAGCAGTTTATTTGGGGCAGGGGACACCTACGAGCAGTACTTC; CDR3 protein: CASSLFGAGDTYEQYF
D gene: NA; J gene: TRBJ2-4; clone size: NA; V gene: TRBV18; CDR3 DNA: TGTGCCAGCTCACCCCGAGTCAGTACAAATTCGAGGGACAAAAACATTCAGTACTTC; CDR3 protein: CASSPRVSTNSRDKNIQYF
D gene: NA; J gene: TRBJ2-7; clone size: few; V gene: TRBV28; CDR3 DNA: TGTGCCAGCAGTTTAAAGGGGAACCCGCCCTCGCGGCAGTACTTC; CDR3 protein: CASSLKGNPPSRQYF
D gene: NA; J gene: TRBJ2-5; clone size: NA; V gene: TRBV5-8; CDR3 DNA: TGTGCCAGCAGCTTGGACAGAGGTAGCCAGTACTTC; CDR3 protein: CASSLDRGSQYF
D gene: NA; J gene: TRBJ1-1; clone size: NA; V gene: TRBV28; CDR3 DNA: TGTGCCAGCAGTTTAGGAGGGGGGCAGGGGAACACTGAAGCTTTCTTT; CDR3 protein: CASSLGGGQGNTEAFF
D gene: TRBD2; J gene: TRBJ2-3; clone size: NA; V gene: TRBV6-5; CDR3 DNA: TGTGCCATCAACCTAGCGGGAGGTTCCACAGATACGCAGTATTTT; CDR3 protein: CAINLAGGSTDTQYF
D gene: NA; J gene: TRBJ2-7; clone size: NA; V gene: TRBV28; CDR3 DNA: TGTGCCAGCAGTCCGCAGGGGAGCGGAGCGTACGAGCAGTACTTC; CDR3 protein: CASSPQGSGAYEQYF
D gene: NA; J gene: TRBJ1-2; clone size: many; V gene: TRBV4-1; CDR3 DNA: TGCGCCAGCAGCCAAGTAGTTAACTATGGCTACACCTTC; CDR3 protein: CASSQVVNYGYTF
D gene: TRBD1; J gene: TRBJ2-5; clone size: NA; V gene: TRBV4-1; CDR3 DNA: TGCGCCAGCAGCCTCGGACAGGGGGCAGGTGAGACCCAGTACTTC; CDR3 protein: CASSLGQGAGETQYF
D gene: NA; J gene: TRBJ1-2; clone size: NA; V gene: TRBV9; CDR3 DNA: TGTGCCAGCAGCGTAGAGAACGCGGGATATGGCTACACCTTC; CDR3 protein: CASSVENAGYGYTF
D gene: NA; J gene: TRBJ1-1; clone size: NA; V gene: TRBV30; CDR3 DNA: TGTGCCTGGACTAGACTCACTGAAGCTTTCTTT; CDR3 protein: CAWTRLTEAFF
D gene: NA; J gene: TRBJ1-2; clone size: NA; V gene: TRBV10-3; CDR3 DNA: TGTGCCATCAGTGAGTCTATAGGTTCTAGGAACTATGGCTACACCTTC; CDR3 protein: CAISESIGSRNYGYTF
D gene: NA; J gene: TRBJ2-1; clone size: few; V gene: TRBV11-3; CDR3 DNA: TGTGCCAGCAGCTTGCGGAACTCCTACAATGAGCAGTTCTTC; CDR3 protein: CASSLRNSYNEQFF
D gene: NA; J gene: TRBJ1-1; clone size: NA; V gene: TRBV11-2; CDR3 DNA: TGTGCCAGCAGCTTTCTTCTCCGGACTGAAGCTTTCTTT; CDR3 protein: CASSFLLRTEAFF
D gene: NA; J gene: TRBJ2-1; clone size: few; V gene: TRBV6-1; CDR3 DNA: TGTGCCAGCAACTTTATTAGCCGGGATGAGCAGTTCTTC; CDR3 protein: CASNFISRDEQFF
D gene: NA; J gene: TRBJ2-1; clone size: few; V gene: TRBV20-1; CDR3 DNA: TGCAGTGCTAGACTACAGGGTCCCCCAATCTTC; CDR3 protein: CSARLQGPPIF